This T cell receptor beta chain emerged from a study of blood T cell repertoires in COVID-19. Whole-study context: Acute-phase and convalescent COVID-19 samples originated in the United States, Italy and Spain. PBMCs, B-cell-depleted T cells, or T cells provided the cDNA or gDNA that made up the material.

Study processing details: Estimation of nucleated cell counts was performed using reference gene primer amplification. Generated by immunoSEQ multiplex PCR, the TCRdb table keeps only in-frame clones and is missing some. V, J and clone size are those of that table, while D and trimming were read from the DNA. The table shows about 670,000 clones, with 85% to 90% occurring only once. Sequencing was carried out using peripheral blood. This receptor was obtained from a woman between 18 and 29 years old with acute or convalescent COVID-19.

CDR3 bases: TGTGCCAGCAGTTACTCTTACGGAAGTGGAGACATTCAGTACTTC. This encodes CASSYSYGSGDIQYF. The chain combines TRBV6-5 with TRBJ2-4, with unresolved D. CDR3 size: 15 residues. V was cut by 0 bases and J by 8 bases, with 14 bases left in between. Germline V gene lookup returns CDR1 MNHEY and CDR2 SVGAGI.